The 13 T cell receptor beta chains below all came from one sample that was sequenced in a study of shared clonotypes between healthy human individuals. The data were produced by immunoSEQ multiplex PCR, yet TCRdb's version contains in-frame clones alone and is incomplete. The profile shows roughly 2,000,000 clones, about 95% of them singletons. Cells designated naive CD8 were CD45RO-negative and were positively selected for CCR7, with terminally differentiated effector memory CD45RA+ cells excluded. The material sequenced was naive CD8+ T cells sorted from blood. The receptors here all came from a man aged 18 to 30 in good health.

The chain employs TRBV27 and TRBJ2-3, with TRBD2 identical over 10 bases. CDR3 length: 13 amino acids. Looked up from germline, CDR1 is MNHEY and CDR2 is SMNVEV (reference sequence). Losses at the gene ends were 8 bases for V and 5 bases for J; bases not matched to a gene: 4. The DNA of the CDR3 is TGTGCCAGCCAGCGGGAGGGTCTAGATACGCAGTATTTT. It is translated as CASQREGLDTQYF.

Comment on this clone: The sample has other DNA sequences that encode this CDR3 too. The V and J genes are TRBV28 and TRBJ1-5, with 8 bases that match TRBD1. The CDR3 extends over 15 amino acids. The germline V gene has CDR1 MDHEN and CDR2 SYDVKM. Germline trimming cut 6 bases from V and 1 base from J; bases unmatched to any gene: 5. As DNA, the CDR3 is TGTGCCAGCAGCCTTGACAGGGGAAGCAATCAGCCCCAGCATTTT. This encodes CASSLDRGSNQPQHF. The variable domain in full, with the rest retrieved from reference TRBV28 and TRBJ1-5, is DVKVTQSSRYLVKRTGEKVFLECVQDMDHENMFWYRQDPGLGLRLIYFSYDVKMKEKGDIPEGYSVSREKKERFSLILESASTNQTSMYLCASSLDRGSNQPQHFGDGTRLSIL.

This clone has only one observation. The chain combines TRBV2 with TRBJ2-3; TRBD1 matches 7 bases. The germline V gene encodes CDR1 SNHLY and CDR2 FYNNEI. Trimming removed 6 bases from V and 0 bases from J; junction bases left unmatched: 9. The CDR3 has 16 amino acids. CDR3 sequence: CASSSPDRVSTDTQYF. DNA of the CDR3: TGTGCCAGCAGCTCACCCGACAGGGTGAGCACAGATACGCAGTATTTT.

The chain couples TRBV11-2 to TRBJ2-5; D unclear. CDR1 and CDR2 (germline): SGHAT, FQNNGV. V lost 3 bases to trimming and J lost 5 bases, with 22 bases between them. The CDR3 is 17 residues long. The DNA for the CDR3 is TGTGCCAGCAGCTTCCCTATGGTCCAAAGGATCTGGGAGACCCAGTACTTC. Translation: CASSFPMVQRIWETQYF.

V gene TRBV5-1 combines with J gene TRBJ1-2; D uncertain. V was cut by 1 base and J by 4 bases, with 17 bases left in between. The CDR3 contains 16 residues. Germline V gene data show CDR1 as SGHRS and CDR2 as YFSETQ. In DNA form, the CDR3 reads TGCGCCAGCAGCTTGTACGGTACAGACACGGGCTATGGCTACACCTTC. The encoded protein is CASSLYGTDTGYGYTF.

The sample holds one count of this clone. The chain links TRBV29-1 to TRBJ2-2, with TRBD2 matching 8 bases. The germline gives CDR1 SQVTM, CDR2 ANQGSEA. This CDR3 is 13 amino acids long. This CDR3 reads CTGGDSNTGELFF. The DNA of the CDR3 is TGCACCGGGGGGGATTCGAACACCGGGGAGCTGTTTTTT.

The chain uses TRBV4-3 and TRBJ2-7; 9 bases are shared with TRBD1. This CDR3 has 15 amino acids. Germline CDR1 is LGHNA and CDR2 is YSLEER. Trimming removed 1 base from V and 2 bases from J; junction bases left unmatched: 3. The CDR3 loop reads CASSQVRQGAYEQYF. The CDR3 DNA follows: TGCGCCAGCAGCCAAGTGCGACAGGGGGCCTACGAGCAGTACTTC.

The V and J genes are TRBV5-6 and TRBJ1-3; no definite D call. Germline V CDR1 and CDR2: SGHDT, YYEEEE. The CDR3 covers 16 residues. V gave up 0 bases and J gave up 0 bases, with 10 bases separating them. The CDR3 sequence is CASSLVTAVSGNTIYF. DNA of the CDR3: TGTGCCAGCAGCTTGGTGACTGCCGTCTCTGGAAACACCATATATTTT. Full variable domain (outside the CDR3, taken from reference TRBV5-6 and TRBJ1-3): DAGVTQSPTHLIKTRGQQVTLRCSPKSGHDTVSWYQQALGQGPQFIFQYYEEEERQRGNFPDRFSGHQFPNYSSELNVNALLLGDSALYLCASSLVTAVSGNTIYFGEGSWLTVV.

This sequence joins TRBV9 and TRBJ1-1; no reliable D call. Trimming took 6 bases from V and 5 from J, leaving 14 bases between them. CDR1 and CDR2 (germline): SGDLS, YYNGEE. The CDR3 contains 13 residues. The CDR3 DNA sequence: TGTGCCAGCACCGACACCGTCGGGACTGAAGCTTTCTTT. Translating it yields CASTDTVGTEAFF.

Only a few counts were recorded for this clone. This rearrangement joins TRBV30 to TRBJ1-2; D uncertain. The CDR3 contains 12 residues. Germline values: CDR1 GTSNPN, CDR2 SVGIG (reference sequence). The V end lost 3 bases, the J end lost 6 bases, and 11 bases lay between the germline ends. CDR3 DNA: TGTGCCTGGAGCGAGGGATCGGATGGCTACACCTTC. This translates into CAWSEGSDGYTF.

The J gene is TRBJ1-6, the V gene TRBV11-2; maybe TRBD1 (6 bases). Germline lookup yields CDR1 SGHAT and CDR2 FQNNGV. The V end lost 0 bases, the J end lost 5 bases, and 14 bases lay between the germline ends. The CDR3 loop spans 17 amino acids. Here the CDR3 reads CASSLDAYRVDNSPLHF. DNA of the CDR3: TGTGCCAGCAGCTTAGACGCGTACAGGGTGGATAATTCACCCCTCCACTTT.

The chain combines TRBV4-1 with TRBJ2-7, with D perhaps TRBD2 (5 bases). Germline CDR1 reads MGHRA; CDR2 reads YSYEKL. The CDR3 totals 13 residues. The V gene lost 7 bases and the J gene lost 3 bases, with 13 bases spanning the gap. The CDR3 DNA is TGCGCCAGCACTATTCGTGCGGGCTACGAGCAGTACTTC. Protein product: CASTIRAGYEQYF.

V is TRBV4-1 and J is TRBJ2-5, with a possible D match to TRBD1 (6 bases). V was shortened by 2 bases and J by 1 base, with 14 bases between the two germline ends. The CDR3 is 16 residues long. CDR1 and CDR2 from the germline V gene are MGHRA and YSYEKL. The CDR3 DNA is TGCGCCAGCAGCCAATCCGGACAGCCCTTCCAAGAGACCCAGTACTTC. This encodes CASSQSGQPFQETQYF.